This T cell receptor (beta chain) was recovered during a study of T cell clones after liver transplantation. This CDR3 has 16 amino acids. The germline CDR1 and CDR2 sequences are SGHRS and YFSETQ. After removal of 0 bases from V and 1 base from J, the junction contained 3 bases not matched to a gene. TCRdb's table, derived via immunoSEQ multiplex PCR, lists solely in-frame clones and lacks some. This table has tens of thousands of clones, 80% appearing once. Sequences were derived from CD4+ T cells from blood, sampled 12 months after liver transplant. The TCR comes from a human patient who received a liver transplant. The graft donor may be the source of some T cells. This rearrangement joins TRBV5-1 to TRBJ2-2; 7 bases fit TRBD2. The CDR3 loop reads CASSLAGRLNTGELFF. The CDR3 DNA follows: TGCGCCAGCAGCTTGGCCGGGAGGCTGAACACCGGGGAGCTGTTTTTT.